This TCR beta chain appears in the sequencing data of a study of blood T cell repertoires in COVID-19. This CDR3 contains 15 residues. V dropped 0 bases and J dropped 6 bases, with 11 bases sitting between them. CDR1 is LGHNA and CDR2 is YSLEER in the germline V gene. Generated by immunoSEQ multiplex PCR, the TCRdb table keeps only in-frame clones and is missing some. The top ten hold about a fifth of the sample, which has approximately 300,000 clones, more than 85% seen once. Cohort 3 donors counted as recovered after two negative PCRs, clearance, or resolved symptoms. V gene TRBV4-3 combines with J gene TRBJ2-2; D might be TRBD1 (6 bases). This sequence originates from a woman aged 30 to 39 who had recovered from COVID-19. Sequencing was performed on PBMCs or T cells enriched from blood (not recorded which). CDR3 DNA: TGCGCCAGCAGCCAAGAGATTCAGGGGCCCGGGGAGCTGTTTTTT. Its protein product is CASSQEIQGPGELFF.